Described below is a single T cell receptor (beta chain) sequence and its context. No cognate antigen has been identified for it. Base quality data are lacking; no much larger clone is found one base away. The data are from a study of T cell responses to AZD1222 COVID-19 vaccine (dated by TCRdb to the early 2020s). For context, the study as a whole: A total of approximately 240 trial participants underwent TCR sequencing, of whom 207 received two doses of AZD1222 and about 26 received two doses of the MenACWY control vaccine. Trial participants were enrolled by age into subgroups of 18-55, 56-69 and 70-plus years, and around 140, 26 and 57 TCR-sequenced participants, respectively, were included in these subgroups. General study outcomes and caveats: Because no day 14 peak-response samples were available, repertoires were characterized only after the peak T cell response. Conclusions about previously exposed vaccinees are limited because only a handful of AZD1222 recipients were SARS-CoV-2 seropositive at baseline. Participants were mostly white British and included more females than males, and it was suggested by the authors that clonal diversity may have been underestimated. After two AZD1222 doses, both the breadth and the depth of spike-specific TCRs were significantly higher than at day 0 and than in MenACWY recipients. In the small 56-69-year group, the increase in depth fell short of significance, most likely because of low power. CD4 TCRs associated with the vaccine covered the entire spike protein, and the dominant responses were in regions 160-218 and 743-854. Reportedly, almost half of the unique spike-specific TCRs recognized epitopes lying outside the regions that are mutated in the B.1.351 and B.1.1.7 variants.

Interpreted using the paper, the time point label stands for: about 28 days (+/-7) after the second vaccine dose. Because spike-specific TCR depth and breadth did not differ between the two schedules, AZD1222 recipients who got a second dose at roughly 4 weeks were pooled with those who got a second dose at roughly 12 weeks. Vaccinee samples came from UK trials COV001 and COV002, including a single-blind randomized controlled phase 2/3 trial of AZD1222 (ChAdOx1 nCoV-19) in healthy adults. Trial participant PBMC samples were collected at day 0 and day 28 after the second dose for TCRbeta chain sequencing. The CDR3 regions of human TCRbeta chains were analyzed by immunosequencing. As for the authors' bioinformatics: Repertoire TCRs were matched against a reference library of SARS-CoV-2-specific TCRs generated with the MIRA antigen-specificity platform. Breadth was defined as the fraction of unique TCRs that were SARS-CoV-2-associated. Depth was defined as the fraction of total T cells that were SARS-CoV-2-associated. Each spike-specific TCR was assigned to its reactive spike region and to a CD4 or CD8 class using the MIRA data. Log10-transformed breadth and depth values were compared by one-way ANOVA with Sidak's multiple comparisons tests. The source is immuneACCESS, and TCRdb retained only in-frame sequences with V and J called. Part of the clones is not carried over; for the studies checked, unresolved V genes explain less than half of this, and the remainder is unexplained. The DNA was the basis for D and trimming; V, J and clone size are from that table. In this sample the table shows around 130,000 clones, around 86% of which occur a single time. 3% of the sample belongs to the ten largest clones.

The CDR3 starts with the cysteine, ends with the phenylalanine, and has 14 residues. Here the CDR3 DNA is all that survives: 42 bases in frame from base 1. Trimming leaves V shorter by 5 bases and J shorter by 3 bases, with the junction holding 7 bases beyond the gene matches. CDR1 SEHNR and CDR2 FQNEAQ were looked up in the germline V gene (reference sequence). The sequencing used peripheral blood, collected 28 days after the second AZD1222 dose. The chain links TRBV7-9 with TRBJ2-7, with TRBD1 matching 7 junction bases. The TCR was taken from an adult who received the AZD1222 COVID-19 vaccine. The DNA reads TGTGCCAGCAGCACGACAGGGAGCAACTACGAGCAGTACTTC. It encodes CASSTTGSNYEQYF.